This T cell receptor (beta chain) was found in a study of blood T cell repertoires in COVID-19. Germline values: CDR1 LGHDT, CDR2 YNNKEL (reference sequence). V was cut by 0 bases and J by 0 bases, with 11 bases left in between. The CDR3 sequence is 16 residues long. Authors' analysis steps: Amplification with reference gene primers provided the estimates of nucleated cell counts. The repertoire was sequenced with immunoSEQ multiplex PCR; TCRdb's copy has only in-frame clones and lacks some. For V, J and clone size, that table is used; D and trimming come from the DNA. The sample yields about 230,000 clones, 70% to 90% seen once. Across 20 to 25 US areas, participants ranged in age from roughly 18 to 89 years. Self-reported history from a screening survey and questionnaire set each donor's cohort. Cohort 3 donors counted as recovered after two negative PCRs, clearance, or resolved symptoms.

Sequencing was done on a sample of PBMCs or T cells enriched from blood (not recorded which). This receptor was identified in a man younger than 45 who had recovered from COVID-19. The chain carries TRBV3-1 (or the pseudogene TRBV3-2) and TRBJ1-2; unclear D gene. Here the CDR3 DNA reads TGTGCCAGCAGCCAAGAAGGAGGCCTATCTAACTATGGCTACACCTTC. Translated, it gives CASSQEGGLSNYGYTF.